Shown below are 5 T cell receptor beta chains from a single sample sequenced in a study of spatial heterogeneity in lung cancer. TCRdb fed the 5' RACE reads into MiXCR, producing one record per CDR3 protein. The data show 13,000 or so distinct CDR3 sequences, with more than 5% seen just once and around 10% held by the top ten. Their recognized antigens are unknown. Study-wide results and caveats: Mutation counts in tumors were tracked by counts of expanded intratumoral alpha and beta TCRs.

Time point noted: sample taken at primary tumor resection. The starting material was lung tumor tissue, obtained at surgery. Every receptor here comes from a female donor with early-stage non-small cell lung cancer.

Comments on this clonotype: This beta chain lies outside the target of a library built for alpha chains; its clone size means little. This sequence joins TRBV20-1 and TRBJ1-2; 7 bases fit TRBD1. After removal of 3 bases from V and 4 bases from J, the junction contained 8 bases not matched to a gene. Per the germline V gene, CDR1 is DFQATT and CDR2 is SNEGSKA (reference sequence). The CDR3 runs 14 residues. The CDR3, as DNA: TGCAGTGCTAGCAGACAGGGCCCCAGCTATGGCTACACCTTC. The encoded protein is CSASRQGPSYGYTF.

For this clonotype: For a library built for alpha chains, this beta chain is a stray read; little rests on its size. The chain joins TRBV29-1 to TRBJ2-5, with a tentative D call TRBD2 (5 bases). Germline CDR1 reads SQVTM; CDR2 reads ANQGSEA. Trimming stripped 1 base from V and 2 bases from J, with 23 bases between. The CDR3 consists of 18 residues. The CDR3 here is CSVEGVWKGGYAQETQYF. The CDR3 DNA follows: TGCAGCGTTGAAGGAGTCTGGAAGGGCGGGTACGCTCAAGAGACCCAGTACTTC.

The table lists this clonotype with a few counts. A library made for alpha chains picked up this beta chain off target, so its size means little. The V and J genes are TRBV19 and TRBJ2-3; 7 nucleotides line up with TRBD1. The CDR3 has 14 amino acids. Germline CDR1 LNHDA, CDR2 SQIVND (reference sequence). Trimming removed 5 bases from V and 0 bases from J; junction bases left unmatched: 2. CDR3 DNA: TGTGCCAGTAGTCAACAGGGGAGCACAGATACGCAGTATTTT. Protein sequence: CASSQQGSTDTQYF.

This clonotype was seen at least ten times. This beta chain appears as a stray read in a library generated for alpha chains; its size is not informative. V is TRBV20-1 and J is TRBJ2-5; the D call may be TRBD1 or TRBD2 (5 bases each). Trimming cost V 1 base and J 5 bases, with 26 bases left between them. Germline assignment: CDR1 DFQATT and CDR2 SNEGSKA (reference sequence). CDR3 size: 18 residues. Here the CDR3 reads CSARVSRISGRIGETQYF. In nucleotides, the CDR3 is TGCAGTGCTAGAGTCTCTCGGATTTCGGGGCGGATTGGCGAGACCCAGTACTTC.

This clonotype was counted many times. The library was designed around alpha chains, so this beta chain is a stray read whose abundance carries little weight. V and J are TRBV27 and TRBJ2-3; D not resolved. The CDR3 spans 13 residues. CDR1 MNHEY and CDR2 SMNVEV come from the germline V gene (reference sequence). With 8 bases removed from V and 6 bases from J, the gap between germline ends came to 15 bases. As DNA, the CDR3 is TGTGCCAGCCCGAAGAGACCCGGCGATACGCAGTATTTT. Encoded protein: CASPKRPGDTQYF.